The 32 T cell receptor beta chains given below trace back to one sample, sequenced in a study of blood T cell repertoires in COVID-19. The table came from immunoSEQ multiplex PCR; TCRdb's copy has only in-frame clones and leaves some out. The sample shows about 210,000 clones, 80% of them seen only once. The sample comprised PBMCs or T cells enriched from blood (not recorded which). The receptors were gathered from a young man with acute COVID-19.

The chain couples TRBV4-1 to TRBJ1-2; the match to TRBD1 covers 7 bases. CDR3 length equals 14 residues. Germline V gives CDR1 MGHRA, CDR2 YSYEKL. V gave up 1 base and J gave up 8 bases; unmatched junction bases: 7. This CDR3 is CASSQVTGERGYTF. CDR3 coding DNA: TGCGCCAGCAGCCAAGTAACAGGGGAGCGCGGCTACACCTTC.

This clone was counted only a few times. The chain recombines TRBV7-2 with TRBJ1-2; maybe TRBD1 (6 bases). The germline V gene encodes CDR1 SGHTA and CDR2 FQGNSA. The CDR3 sequence is 16 residues long. V lost 5 bases to trimming and J lost 2 bases, with 18 bases between them. CDR3 amino acids: CASSGTRWGQNYGYTF. The CDR3 DNA sequence: TGTGCCAGCAGCGGAACGCGGTGGGGACAAAACTATGGCTACACCTTC.

As DNA, the CDR3 is TGTGCCAGCAGACCCAGTGACAGCCAAGAGACCCAGTACTTC. This sequence encodes CASRPSDSQETQYF. V is TRBV6-5 and J is TRBJ2-5; possibly TRBD1 for D (5 bases). Deletions cut 6 bases from V and 1 base from J, with 12 bases between. CDR3 length: 14 amino acids. Germline loops: CDR1 MNHEY, CDR2 SVGAGI.

The chain carries TRBV9 and TRBJ2-1, with 10 bases lining up with TRBD2. V dropped 3 bases and J dropped 0; count of bases not matched to a gene: 18. The germline CDR1 and CDR2 sequences are SGDLS and YYNGEE. The CDR3 totals 21 residues. CDR3 coding DNA: TGTGCCAGCAGCGCCCGCGGTGGGACCGGGACTAGCGACAACTCCTACAATGAGCAGTTCTTC. This sequence encodes CASSARGGTGTSDNSYNEQFF.

The rearrangement uses TRBV29-1 and TRBJ1-2, with 7 bases aligning to TRBD1. Germline CDR1 reads SQVTM; CDR2 reads ANQGSEA. The CDR3 sequence is 13 residues long. The V gene end was trimmed by 6 bases and the J gene end by 6 bases; junction bases not matched to a gene: 10. CDR3 region: CSVVAPGGNGYTF. Here the CDR3 DNA reads TGCAGCGTCGTAGCCCCAGGGGGTAATGGCTACACCTTC.

The chain has TRBV7-3 and TRBJ2-7; no firm D call. V lost 5 bases and J 0 bases, leaving 17 bases between the germline ends. The CDR3 has 16 amino acids. Germline V gene sequence: CDR1 SGHTA, CDR2 FQGTGA. Written as DNA, the CDR3 is TGTGCCAGCAGCGCTGGGCCTCTCGTTAGCTCCTACGAGCAGTACTTC. Its protein is CASSAGPLVSSYEQYF.

The J gene is TRBJ2-5, the V gene TRBV9, with D possibly TRBD2 on 5 matching bases. CDR3 length equals 14 residues. V was cut by 1 base and J by 3 bases, with 10 bases left in between. Germline assignment: CDR1 SGDLS and CDR2 YYNGEE. CDR3 region: CASSVSVGEETQYF. The CDR3 DNA is TGTGCCAGCAGCGTATCGGTGGGAGAAGAGACCCAGTACTTC.

The chain recombines TRBV27 with TRBJ1-1; unclear D gene. The V end lost 3 bases, the J end lost 4 bases, and 15 bases lay between the germline ends. Per the germline V gene, CDR1 is MNHEY and CDR2 is SMNVEV (reference sequence). The CDR3 spans 15 residues. DNA for the CDR3: TGTGCCAGCAGTTTTAGTCCGGGATCCTCCACTGAAGCTTTCTTT. It translates to CASSFSPGSSTEAFF.

The chain couples TRBV9 to TRBJ1-2; 8 nucleotides line up with TRBD1. CDR1 is SGDLS and CDR2 is YYNGEE in the germline V gene. The junction had 10 bases not matched to a gene; V was cut back by 3 bases and J by 0 bases. The CDR3 is 17 residues long. The CDR3 is CASSAGQGRIPNYGYTF. Written as DNA, the CDR3 is TGTGCCAGCAGCGCCGGACAGGGTCGAATCCCTAACTATGGCTACACCTTC.

The chain employs TRBV28 and TRBJ1-5, with D hard to call. Per the germline V gene, CDR1 is MDHEN and CDR2 is SYDVKM. This CDR3 comprises 14 residues. Trimming took off 6 bases at V and 5 bases at J, with 14 bases between the two ends. CDR3 nucleotides: TGTGCCAGCAGCCCTACCCGAACTGATCAGCCCCAGCATTTT. Protein product: CASSPTRTDQPQHF.

CDR3 nucleotide sequence: TGCGCCAGCAGCTCAGGTGCAGGGCAGTTTGGGAACACCATATATTTT. This gives the protein CASSSGAGQFGNTIYF. The chain is built from TRBV5-1 and TRBJ1-3; a weak D match, TRBD1 (5 bases). With 3 bases removed from V and 7 bases from J, the gap between germline ends came to 20 bases. Germline V gene lookup returns CDR1 SGHRS and CDR2 YFSETQ. The CDR3 has 16 amino acids.

The gene calls are TRBV12-5 and TRBJ2-5; 13 nucleotides align to TRBD2. V lost 7 bases and J lost 2; bases outside the gene matches: 7. CDR1 LGHNT and CDR2 FRNRAP come from the germline V gene. The CDR3 runs to 16 residues. The CDR3 coding sequence is TGTGCTAGTGCCTCCCGGGGACTAGCGGGGCAAGAGACCCAGTACTTC. Protein product: CASASRGLAGQETQYF.

The chain uses TRBV2 and TRBJ2-5; 10 nucleotides match TRBD1. The V gene end was trimmed by 7 bases and the J gene end by 5 bases; junction bases not matched to a gene: 10. Germline assignment: CDR1 SNHLY and CDR2 FYNNEI. There are 15 residues in the CDR3. CDR3 region: CASKTGGPVMETQYF. CDR3 sequence (DNA): TGTGCCAGCAAGACAGGGGGCCCGGTAATGGAGACCCAGTACTTC.

This chain uses TRBV11-2 with TRBJ1-1; D is uncertain. The V and J ends lost 1 base and 2 bases respectively, with 11 bases between them. The germline gives CDR1 SGHAT, CDR2 FQNNGV. This CDR3 has 15 amino acids. CDR3 DNA sequence: TGTGCCAGCAGCTTAGGGTTTGTCGGTAACACTGAAGCTTTCTTT. Protein product: CASSLGFVGNTEAFF.

The V gene is TRBV6-5, the J gene TRBJ1-1; 8 nucleotides align to TRBD1. The CDR3 is made up of 13 amino acids. J gave up 6 bases and V 6 bases, and 6 bases lay outside the gene matches. Looked up from germline, CDR1 is MNHEY and CDR2 is SVGAGI. CDR3 amino acids: CASRQGGRAEAFF. The CDR3 DNA is TGTGCCAGCAGACAGGGGGGACGAGCTGAAGCTTTCTTT.

DNA for the CDR3: TGTGCCATAGAGCCCAAGGGACTGGACTACGAGCAGTACTTC. It specifies CAIEPKGLDYEQYF. The J gene is TRBJ2-7, the V gene TRBV3-1 (or the pseudogene TRBV3-2), with D possibly TRBD2 on 6 matching bases. CDR3 length: 14 residues. Germline V gives CDR1 LGHDT, CDR2 YNNKEL (reference sequence). The ends were cut back, 10 bases at V and 3 bases at J, with 19 bases in the middle.

The V and J genes are TRBV10-3 and TRBJ2-7, with 10 bases that match TRBD2. The CDR3 spans 16 residues. J gave up 2 bases and V 0 bases, and 4 bases lay outside the gene matches. Germline loops: CDR1 ENHRY, CDR2 SYGVKD. CDR3 sequence reads: CAISESQLAGTYEQYF. CDR3 DNA: TGTGCCATCAGTGAGTCGCAACTAGCGGGGACCTACGAGCAGTACTTC.

The chain links TRBV27 to TRBJ1-5, with 7 bases that match TRBD1. Germline V gene lookup returns CDR1 MNHEY and CDR2 SMNVEV (reference sequence). The CDR3 extends over 16 amino acids. J lost 1 base, V lost 4 bases, and 7 bases had no gene match. The CDR3 bases are TGTGCCAGCAGTTGGCCCAGGGGGAGAAGCAATCAGCCCCAGCATTTT. Its translation is CASSWPRGRSNQPQHF.

The V call is TRBV29-1, the J call TRBJ1-2; the match to TRBD1 covers 8 bases. The CDR3 spans 14 residues. The germline V gene encodes CDR1 SQVTM and CDR2 ANQGSEA. V lost 8 bases, J lost 3 bases, and 11 bases stayed unmatched. CDR3 region: CSSLKEDRDYGYTF. DNA for the CDR3: TGCAGCTCTCTCAAAGAGGACAGGGACTATGGCTACACCTTC.

This rearrangement joins TRBV23-1 to TRBJ2-7; tentatively, D is TRBD1 (5 bases). TRBV23-1 counts as an open reading frame of uncertain function. This CDR3 contains 11 residues. V lost 6 bases and J lost 5, with 8 bases in between. The CDR3 DNA sequence: TGCGCCAGCAGCCAGGGCCACGAGCAGTACTTC. Its translation: CASSQGHEQYF.

The V gene is TRBV6-2 or TRBV6-3, the J gene TRBJ1-3, with TRBD1 matching over 8 bases. Losses at the gene ends were 7 bases for V and 0 bases for J; bases not matched to a gene: 8. Germline values: CDR1 MNHEY, CDR2 SVGEGT. This CDR3 has 16 residues. This chain's CDR3 is CASTPDRASSGNTIYF. For the CDR3, the DNA is TGTGCCAGCACCCCGGACAGGGCCAGCTCTGGAAACACCATATATTTT.

The V and J genes are TRBV13 and TRBJ2-7; D is unclear. This CDR3 is 15 amino acids long. Germline V gene data show CDR1 as PRHDT and CDR2 as FYEKMQ (reference sequence). The V end lost 5 bases, the J end lost 0 bases, and 14 bases lay between the germline ends. CDR3 loop: CASSPGGLNSYEQYF. CDR3 DNA sequence: TGTGCCAGCAGCCCCGGTGGGCTCAACTCCTACGAGCAGTACTTC.

The gene calls are TRBV27 and TRBJ2-3; 7 bases match TRBD2. V shed 3 bases and J 2 bases; nucleotides not matched to a gene: 8. Germline CDR1 is MNHEY and CDR2 is SMNVEV (reference sequence). The CDR3 sequence is 16 residues long. This chain's CDR3 is CASSFRLADHTDTQYF. The CDR3 nucleotides are TGTGCCAGCAGTTTCCGCCTAGCGGACCACACAGATACGCAGTATTTT.

The CDR3 spells CASSLGTAGNTIYF. The CDR3 DNA reads as TGCGCCAGCAGCCTTGGGACAGCTGGAAACACCATATATTTT. The rearrangement joins TRBV5-1 to TRBJ1-3; 7 bases are a match to TRBD1. Trimming at V came to 4 bases and at J to 2 bases, leaving 3 bases not matched to a gene. The CDR3 sequence is 14 residues long. Germline V gene sequence: CDR1 SGHRS, CDR2 YFSETQ.

The chain joins TRBV3-1 (or the pseudogene TRBV3-2) to TRBJ1-6; weak D call: TRBD1 (5 bases). The CDR3 totals 14 residues. V dropped 5 bases and J dropped 7 bases, with 12 bases sitting between them. Per germline, CDR1 LGHDT and CDR2 YNNKEL (reference sequence). The CDR3 DNA reads as TGTGCCAGCAGCGTGACAGTATCCAATTCACCCCTCCACTTT. Residues: CASSVTVSNSPLHF.

The V call is TRBV9, the J call TRBJ1-6, with a possible D match to TRBD1 (5 bases). The CDR3 is 15 amino acids. Trimming shortened V by 4 bases and J by 7 bases, and 15 bases separated the two germline ends. Per germline, CDR1 SGDLS and CDR2 YYNGEE. CDR3 nucleotide sequence: TGTGCCAGCAGCCAAGACAGCAGACGGAATTCACCCCTCCACTTT. Amino acids: CASSQDSRRNSPLHF.

This clone has only a few counts. The chain combines TRBV19 with TRBJ1-3; D is perhaps TRBD1 (6 bases). Germline CDR1 reads LNHDA; CDR2 reads SQIVND (reference sequence). The CDR3 has 15 residues. The V gene lost 10 bases and the J gene lost 2 bases, with 18 bases spanning the gap. As DNA, the CDR3 is TGTGCCACCCAAGGGGGACCCCGCGCTGGAAACACCATATATTTT. Encoded protein: CATQGGPRAGNTIYF.

V and J are TRBV12-5 and TRBJ1-3, with 9 bases lining up with TRBD1. Looked up from germline, CDR1 is LGHNT and CDR2 is FRNRAP. This CDR3 has 21 amino acids. With V trimmed by 5 bases and J by 1 base, 21 bases remained unmatched. The CDR3 nucleotides are TGTGCTAGTGGTGTCGAGGTCGGGACAGGGCCCCCTCGCCTATCTGGAAACACCATATATTTT. It translates to CASGVEVGTGPPRLSGNTIYF.

The rearrangement uses TRBV30 and TRBJ1-4; TRBD1 might be the D (5 bases). The CDR3 covers 15 residues. The germline V gene has CDR1 GTSNPN and CDR2 SVGIG (reference sequence). Between the trimmed V and J ends, which lost 0 bases and 7 bases, there was a span of 15 bases. CDR3 DNA: TGTGCCTGGAGTGTACGGGTTACCGGGGGTGAAAAACTGTTTTTT. Its protein product is CAWSVRVTGGEKLFF.

The chain joins TRBV10-3 to TRBJ2-1, with D possibly being TRBD2 (6 bases). The CDR3 runs 15 residues. Germline V gene sequence: CDR1 ENHRY, CDR2 SYGVKD. The V and J ends lost 3 bases and 7 bases respectively, with 16 bases between them. In DNA form, the CDR3 reads TGTGCCATCAGTGAATCTCTGGGGGGTTTGAATGAGCAGTTCTTC. The encoded protein is CAISESLGGLNEQFF.

This clone appeared a few times. The V gene is TRBV5-1, the J gene TRBJ2-1; 11 bases agree with TRBD2. The CDR3 is 17 residues long. V gave up 4 bases and J gave up 0 bases; unmatched junction bases: 6. Germline CDR1 SGHRS, CDR2 YFSETQ. CDR3: CASSPGLAASSYNEQFF. The CDR3 DNA follows: TGCGCCAGCAGCCCGGGACTAGCGGCTAGCTCCTACAATGAGCAGTTCTTC.

This clone was counted a single time. The rearrangement uses TRBV7-2 and TRBJ2-2; 13 bases fit TRBD2. This CDR3 has 17 amino acids. Germline CDR1 reads SGHTA; CDR2 reads FQGNSA. The V and J ends lost 5 bases and 6 bases, in that order; junction bases with no gene match: 9. In DNA, the CDR3 is TGTGCCAGCAGCGTGGGACTAGCGGGGCCCGGGCCCGGGGAGCTGTTTTTT. This sequence encodes CASSVGLAGPGPGELFF.